The 23 T cell receptor beta chains presented below share a single source sample, sequenced in a study of CD8 T cell repertoires and HIV-1 epitope variants. The protocol was immunoSEQ multiplex PCR, while the TCRdb copy is restricted to in-frame clones and leaves out a portion. The sample has about 5,800 clones, approximately 67% seen once; the top ten hold around 41%. These TCRs' antigens remain unknown. The material sequenced was cultured CD8+ T cells derived from PBMCs. These receptor sequences come from a male donor with HIV.

This chain links TRBV5-1 with TRBJ1-5; D is uncertain. Germline loops: CDR1 SGHRS, CDR2 YFSETQ. V was cut by 0 bases and J by 0 bases, with 7 bases left in between. This CDR3 has 15 amino acids. In DNA form, the CDR3 reads TGCGCCAGCAGCTTGGGCGGGGATAGCAATCAGCCCCAGCATTTT. Protein: CASSLGGDSNQPQHF. The full variable domain, with the rest looked up from reference TRBV5-1 and TRBJ1-5, is KAGVTQTPRYLIKTRGQQVTLSCSPISGHRSVSWYQQTPGQGLQFLFEYFSETQRNKGNFPGRFSGRQFSNSRSEMNVSTLELGDSALYLCASSLGGDSNQPQHFGDGTRLSIL.

About this clone itself: Within the sample, other DNA sequences also encode this same CDR3. The V gene is TRBV5-6, the J gene TRBJ2-3, with 7 bases that match TRBD2. The CDR3 length is 16 residues. The germline gives CDR1 SGHDT, CDR2 YYEEEE. Germline trimming cut 2 bases from V and 5 bases from J; bases unmatched to any gene: 11. This chain's CDR3 is CASSFPGAGLVDTQYF. CDR3 sequence (DNA): TGTGCCAGCAGCTTCCCGGGAGCGGGGTTAGTAGATACGCAGTATTTT.

The rearrangement uses TRBV5-6 and TRBJ2-7, with D perhaps TRBD2 (5 bases). Germline CDR1 SGHDT, CDR2 YYEEEE. Trimming left V 0 bases short and J 3 bases short, with 10 bases between. This CDR3 contains 14 residues. The CDR3 reads CASSLEDGVYEQYF. The CDR3 DNA reads TGTGCCAGCAGCTTGGAGGACGGGGTCTACGAGCAGTACTTC. Full variable domain (missing parts from reference TRBV5-6 and TRBJ2-7): DAGVTQSPTHLIKTRGQQVTLRCSPKSGHDTVSWYQQALGQGPQFIFQYYEEEERQRGNFPDRFSGHQFPNYSSELNVNALLLGDSALYLCASSLEDGVYEQYFGPGTRLTVT.

The chain employs TRBV10-3 and TRBJ2-7; 9 bases fit TRBD1. The CDR3 runs 16 residues. The J segment lost 4 bases and the V segment lost 3 bases, leaving 10 bases of the junction unmatched. Germline-derived CDR1 and CDR2 are ENHRY and SYGVKD. CDR3 DNA sequence: TGTGCCATCAGTGATGCCCTACAGGGGGCGGGGTACGAGCAGTACTTC. Amino acid sequence: CAISDALQGAGYEQYF.

CDR3 protein: CASSLTSGSYEQFF. In nucleotides, the CDR3 is TGTGCCAGCAGTTTAACTAGCGGGAGTTATGAGCAGTTCTTC. The V gene is TRBV28, the J gene TRBJ2-1; 11 bases are a match to TRBD2. Germline lookup yields CDR1 MDHEN and CDR2 SYDVKM. The CDR3 covers 14 residues. V shed 2 bases, J shed 8 bases, and the junction held 2 bases outside the gene matches.

This chain links TRBV27 with TRBJ2-1; a possible D gene is TRBD2 (7 bases). CDR3 length equals 16 residues. CDR1 is MNHEY and CDR2 is SMNVEV in the germline V gene (reference sequence). Trimming left V 10 bases short and J 4 bases short, with 23 bases between. The CDR3 sequence: CATGGGGRGTYNEQFF. The CDR3 DNA is TGTGCCACTGGGGGGGGCGGGAGAGGAACGTACAATGAGCAGTTCTTC.

This clone was picked up a small number of times. The rearrangement joins TRBV28 to TRBJ1-6; a possible D gene is TRBD1 (5 bases). V was shortened by 8 bases and J by 10 bases, with 12 bases between the two germline ends. Germline CDR1 reads MDHEN; CDR2 reads SYDVKM. There are 12 residues in the CDR3. CDR3 loop: CASGAGNSPLHF. CDR3 nucleotides: TGTGCCAGCGGGGCCGGGAACTCACCCCTCCACTTT.

As DNA, the CDR3 is TGTGCCAGCAGCTTCCTGGCTAGCGGGGGGGCGGTTCAAGGTGAGCAGTTCTTC. It specifies CASSFLASGGAVQGEQFF. The chain carries TRBV13 and TRBJ2-1, with 12 bases that match TRBD2. This CDR3 spans 18 amino acids. Germline lookup yields CDR1 PRHDT and CDR2 FYEKMQ (reference sequence). Unmatched junction bases numbered 15, after V lost 3 bases and J lost 9 bases.

This chain connects TRBV27 to TRBJ1-1; D not resolved. CDR1 is MNHEY and CDR2 is SMNVEV in the germline V gene (reference sequence). The V end lost 8 bases, the J end lost 0 bases, and 7 bases lay between the germline ends. The CDR3 extends over 12 amino acids. CDR3 nucleotide sequence: TGTGCCAGCTCGACTATGAACACTGAAGCTTTCTTT. It specifies CASSTMNTEAFF.

This clone was found a few times. The CDR3 DNA reads as TGCGCCAGCAGCCAAGATCCCCCAGACTTGGACTATGGCTACACCTTC. Amino acids: CASSQDPPDLDYGYTF. The rearrangement links TRBV5-2 to TRBJ1-2. TRBV5-2 is a recognized pseudogene. This CDR3 is 16 amino acids long.

This chain uses TRBV25-1 with TRBJ2-2, with 7 bases identical to TRBD1. The CDR3 spans 12 residues. The V and J ends lost 5 bases and 6 bases, in that order; junction bases with no gene match: 0. Germline CDR1 and CDR2: MGHDK and SYGVNS. The CDR3 loop is CASSTGAGELFF. DNA of the CDR3: TGTGCCAGCAGTACAGGGGCCGGGGAGCTGTTTTTT. Variable domain in full (rest from reference TRBV25-1 and TRBJ2-2): EADIYQTPRYLVIGTGKKITLECSQTMGHDKMYWYQQDPGMELHLIHYSYGVNSTEKGDLSSESTVSRIRTEHFPLTLESARPSHTSQYLCASSTGAGELFFGEGSRLTVL.

V gene TRBV29-1 combines with J gene TRBJ2-7; 8 bases match TRBD2. This CDR3 has 15 residues. Germline V gene data show CDR1 as SQVTM and CDR2 as ANQGSEA. Trimming at V came to 1 base and at J to 4 bases, leaving 9 bases not matched to a gene. The CDR3 here is CSVEVRTSRAYEQYF. The CDR3, as DNA: TGCAGCGTTGAAGTTCGGACTAGCCGAGCTTACGAGCAGTACTTC.

The CDR3 nucleotides read TGTGCCAGCAGTTCCTGGACTAGCGGGGACACAGATACGCAGTATTTT. It translates to CASSSWTSGDTDTQYF. The chain has TRBV6-5 and TRBJ2-3, with 12 nucleotides matching TRBD2. Germline V gene lookup returns CDR1 MNHEY and CDR2 SVGAGI. The CDR3 sequence is 16 residues long. V was clipped by 4 bases and J by 2 bases; unmatched bases: 4.

This clone was observed a handful of times. This chain joins TRBV7-9 and TRBJ1-2; TRBD1 is a possible D gene (5 bases). V was pared by 4 bases and J by 5 bases, with 17 bases between. Germline CDR1 and CDR2: SEHNR and FQNEAQ (reference sequence). The CDR3 spans 15 residues. CDR3 sequence (DNA): TGTGCCAGCAGCTACCCAACGACGGGGACTTATGGCTACACCTTC. Translating gives CASSYPTTGTYGYTF.

V usage is TRBV25-1 and J usage is TRBJ2-1; possible D gene TRBD1, 5 bases. There are 15 residues in the CDR3. The V end was cut by 7 bases, the J end by 4 bases, with 17 bases between. Germline CDR1 is MGHDK and CDR2 is SYGVNS. The CDR3 nucleotides read TGTGCCAGCAACTTGACAGACCAAACTTACAATGAGCAGTTCTTC. Protein product: CASNLTDQTYNEQFF. The whole variable domain, remainder taken from reference TRBV25-1 and TRBJ2-1, is EADIYQTPRYLVIGTGKKITLECSQTMGHDKMYWYQQDPGMELHLIHYSYGVNSTEKGDLSSESTVSRIRTEHFPLTLESARPSHTSQYLCASNLTDQTYNEQFFGPGTRLTVL.

CDR3: CASSIDSGSTDTQYF. The CDR3 DNA reads as TGTGCCAGTAGTATAGACAGTGGGAGCACAGATACGCAGTATTTT. V gene TRBV19 combines with J gene TRBJ2-3; D is unclear. CDR1 is LNHDA, CDR2 SQIVND, per germline (reference sequence). V dropped 0 bases and J dropped 0 bases, with 7 bases sitting between them. The CDR3 totals 15 residues.

The gene calls are TRBV28 and TRBJ1-2; tentative D call: TRBD1 (6 bases). Trimming took 5 bases from V and 4 from J, leaving 17 bases between them. This CDR3 region has 15 residues. Germline CDR1 MDHEN, CDR2 SYDVKM. The CDR3 DNA sequence: TGTGCCAGCAGTCCACCCTTGGACAGTGCCTATGGCTACACCTTC. This sequence encodes CASSPPLDSAYGYTF.

The gene calls are TRBV5-5 and TRBJ1-4; 8 nucleotides line up with TRBD1. J lost 3 bases, V lost 4 bases, and 5 bases had no gene match. Per the germline V gene, CDR1 is SGHKS and CDR2 is YYEKEE (reference sequence). This CDR3 is 15 amino acids long. CDR3 bases: TGTGCCAGCAGCCCGGACAGGGTACCTAATGAAAAACTGTTTTTT. Residues: CASSPDRVPNEKLFF.

V and J are TRBV11-2 and TRBJ1-2, with D hard to call. Germline V lookup: CDR1 SGHAT, CDR2 FQNNGV. V was clipped by 1 base and J by 1 base, with 1 base between them. This CDR3 has 12 residues. CDR3 sequence: CASSLVNYGYTF. The CDR3 DNA is TGTGCCAGCAGCTTAGTTAACTATGGCTACACCTTC.

The count of this clone is one. V usage is TRBV9 and J usage is TRBJ2-7; D call uncertain. CDR1 and CDR2 (germline): SGDLS, YYNGEE. CDR3 length: 16 residues. V was shortened by 0 bases and J by 0 bases, with 13 bases between the two germline ends. The CDR3 reads CASSVDGEYGSYEQYF. The CDR3 DNA follows: TGTGCCAGCAGCGTAGACGGAGAATACGGCTCCTACGAGCAGTACTTC.

This sequence joins TRBV4-1 and TRBJ1-1; 8 bases line up with TRBD1. The CDR3 runs to 16 residues. Germline V gene data show CDR1 as MGHRA and CDR2 as YSYEKL. After removal of 0 bases from V and 0 bases from J, the junction contained 3 bases not matched to a gene. The DNA of the CDR3 is TGCGCCAGCAGCCAAGATAGGACAGGGATGAACACTGAAGCTTTCTTT. This sequence encodes CASSQDRTGMNTEAFF.

This chain connects TRBV9 to TRBJ1-1, with a tentative D call TRBD1 (6 bases). The germline V gene has CDR1 SGDLS and CDR2 YYNGEE. The CDR3 totals 14 residues. Trimming left V 3 bases short and J 2 bases short, with 11 bases between. The CDR3 loop is CASSAGTTNTEAFF. The CDR3 nucleotides read TGTGCCAGCAGCGCCGGGACAACTAACACTGAAGCTTTCTTT.

The chain combines TRBV5-8 with TRBJ2-3; 7 nucleotides match TRBD2. CDR3 length: 15 amino acids. CDR1 and CDR2 from the germline V gene are SGHTS and YDEGEE. Losses at the gene ends were 2 bases for V and 2 bases for J; bases not matched to a gene: 5. This CDR3 is CASSFSGGPTDTQYF. As DNA, the CDR3 is TGTGCCAGCAGCTTTTCGGGAGGACCCACAGATACGCAGTATTTT.